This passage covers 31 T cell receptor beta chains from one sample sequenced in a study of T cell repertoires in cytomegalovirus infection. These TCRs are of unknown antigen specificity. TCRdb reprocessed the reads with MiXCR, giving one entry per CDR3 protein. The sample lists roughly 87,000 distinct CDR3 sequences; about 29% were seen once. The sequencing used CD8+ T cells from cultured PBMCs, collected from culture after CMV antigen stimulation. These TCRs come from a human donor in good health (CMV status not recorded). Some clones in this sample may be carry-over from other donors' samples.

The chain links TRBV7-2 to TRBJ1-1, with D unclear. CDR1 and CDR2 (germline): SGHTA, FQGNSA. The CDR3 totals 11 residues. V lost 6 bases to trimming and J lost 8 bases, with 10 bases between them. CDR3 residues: CASSSPPEAFF. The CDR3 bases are TGTGCCAGCAGTTCCCCCCCAGAAGCTTTCTTT.

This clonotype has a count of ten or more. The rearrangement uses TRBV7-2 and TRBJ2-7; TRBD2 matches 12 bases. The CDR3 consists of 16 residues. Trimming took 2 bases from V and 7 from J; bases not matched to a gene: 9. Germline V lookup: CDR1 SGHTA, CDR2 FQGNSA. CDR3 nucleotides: TGTGCCAGCAGCTTACTCCTAGCGGGGGGGGTGGGGGAGCAGTACTTC. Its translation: CASSLLLAGGVGEQYF. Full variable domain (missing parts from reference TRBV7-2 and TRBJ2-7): GAGVSQSPSNKVTEKGKDVELRCDPISGHTALYWYRQSLGQGLEFLIYFQGNSAPDKSGLPSDRFSAERTGGSVSTLTIQRTQQEDSAVYLCASSLLLAGGVGEQYFGPGTRLTVT.

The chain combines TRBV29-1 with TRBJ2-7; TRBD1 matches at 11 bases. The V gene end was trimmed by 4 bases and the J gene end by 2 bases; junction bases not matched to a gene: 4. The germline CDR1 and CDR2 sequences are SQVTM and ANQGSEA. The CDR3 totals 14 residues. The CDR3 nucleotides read TGCAGCGTTGCCGGGACAGGGGGGACCTACGAGCAGTACTTC. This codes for CSVAGTGGTYEQYF.

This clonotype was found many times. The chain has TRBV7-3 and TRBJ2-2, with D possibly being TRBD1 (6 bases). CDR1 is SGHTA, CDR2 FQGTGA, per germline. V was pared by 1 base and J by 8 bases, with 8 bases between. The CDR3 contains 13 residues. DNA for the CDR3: TGTGCCAGCAGCTTAATGGGGGCTGGGGAGCTGTTTTTT. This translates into CASSLMGAGELFF.

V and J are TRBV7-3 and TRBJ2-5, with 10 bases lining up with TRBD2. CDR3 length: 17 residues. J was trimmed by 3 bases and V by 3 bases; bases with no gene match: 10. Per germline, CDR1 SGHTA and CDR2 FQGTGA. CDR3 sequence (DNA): TGTGCCAGCAGCTTCAGCGGGGGGGGCAACCCAAAAGAGACCCAGTACTTC. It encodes CASSFSGGGNPKETQYF.

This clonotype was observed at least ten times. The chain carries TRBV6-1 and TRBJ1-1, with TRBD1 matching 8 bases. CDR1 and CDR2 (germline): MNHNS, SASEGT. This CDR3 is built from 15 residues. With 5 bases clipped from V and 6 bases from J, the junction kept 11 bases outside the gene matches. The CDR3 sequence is CASSWRTGSIAEAFF. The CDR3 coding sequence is TGTGCCAGCAGTTGGCGGACAGGGTCGATCGCTGAAGCTTTCTTT.

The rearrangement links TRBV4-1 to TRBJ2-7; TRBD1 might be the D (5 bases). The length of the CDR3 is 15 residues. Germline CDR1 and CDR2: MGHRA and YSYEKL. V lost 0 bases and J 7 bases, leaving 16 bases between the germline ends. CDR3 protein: CASSQEGQGLEEQYF. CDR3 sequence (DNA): TGCGCCAGCAGCCAAGAAGGCCAGGGTCTGGAAGAGCAGTACTTC.

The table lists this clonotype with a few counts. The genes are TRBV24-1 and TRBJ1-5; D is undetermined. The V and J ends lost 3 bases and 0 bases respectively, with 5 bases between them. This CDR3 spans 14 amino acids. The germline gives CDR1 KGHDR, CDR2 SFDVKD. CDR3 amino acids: CATSDDYSNQPQHF. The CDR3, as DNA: TGTGCCACCAGTGATGACTATAGCAATCAGCCCCAGCATTTT.

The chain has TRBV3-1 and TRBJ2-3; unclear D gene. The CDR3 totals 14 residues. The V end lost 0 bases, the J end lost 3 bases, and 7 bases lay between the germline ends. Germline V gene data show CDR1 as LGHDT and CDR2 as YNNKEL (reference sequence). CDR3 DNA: TGTGCCAGCAGCCAAGAGTCAAGTACAGATACGCAGTATTTT. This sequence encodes CASSQESSTDTQYF.

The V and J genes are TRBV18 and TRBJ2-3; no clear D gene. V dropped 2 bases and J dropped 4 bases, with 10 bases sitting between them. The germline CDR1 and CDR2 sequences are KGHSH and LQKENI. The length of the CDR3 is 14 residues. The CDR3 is CASSPGSAADTQYF. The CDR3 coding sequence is TGTGCCAGCTCACCAGGGTCAGCTGCAGATACGCAGTATTTT.

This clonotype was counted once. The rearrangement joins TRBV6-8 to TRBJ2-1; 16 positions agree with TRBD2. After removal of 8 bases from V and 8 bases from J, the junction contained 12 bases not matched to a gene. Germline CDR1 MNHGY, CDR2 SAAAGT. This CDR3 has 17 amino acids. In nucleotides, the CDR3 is TGTGCCAGCGCTCGAGGGACTAGCGGGGGGGCCTGGGATGAGCAGTTCTTC. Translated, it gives CASARGTSGGAWDEQFF.

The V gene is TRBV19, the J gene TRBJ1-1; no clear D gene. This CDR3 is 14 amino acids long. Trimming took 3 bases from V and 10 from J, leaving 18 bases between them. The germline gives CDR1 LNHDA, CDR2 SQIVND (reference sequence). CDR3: CASSIPRLNTRAFF. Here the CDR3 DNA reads TGTGCCAGTAGTATCCCGAGATTGAACACGAGAGCTTTCTTT.

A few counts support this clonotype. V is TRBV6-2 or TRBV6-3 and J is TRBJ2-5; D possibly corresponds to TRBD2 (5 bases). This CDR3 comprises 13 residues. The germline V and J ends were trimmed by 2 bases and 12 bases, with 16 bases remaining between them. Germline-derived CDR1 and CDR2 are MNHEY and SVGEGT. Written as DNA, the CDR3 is TGTGCCAGCAGTTACGATGATTATCGGGGAAAGTACTTC. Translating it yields CASSYDDYRGKYF.

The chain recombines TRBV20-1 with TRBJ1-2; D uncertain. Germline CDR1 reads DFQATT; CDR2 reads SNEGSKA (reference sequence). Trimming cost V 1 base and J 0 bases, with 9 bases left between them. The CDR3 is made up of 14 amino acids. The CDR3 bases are TGCAGTGCTAGAGTGGCAGGACCTAACTATGGCTACACCTTC. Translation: CSARVAGPNYGYTF.

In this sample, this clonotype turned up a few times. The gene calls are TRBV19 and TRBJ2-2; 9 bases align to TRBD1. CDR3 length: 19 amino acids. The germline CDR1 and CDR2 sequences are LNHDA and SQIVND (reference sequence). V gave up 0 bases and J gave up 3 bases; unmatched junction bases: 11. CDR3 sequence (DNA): TGTGCCAGTAGTATAGATAGTTCGGGGACAGGGCCTTACACCGGGGAGCTGTTTTTT. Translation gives CASSIDSSGTGPYTGELFF.

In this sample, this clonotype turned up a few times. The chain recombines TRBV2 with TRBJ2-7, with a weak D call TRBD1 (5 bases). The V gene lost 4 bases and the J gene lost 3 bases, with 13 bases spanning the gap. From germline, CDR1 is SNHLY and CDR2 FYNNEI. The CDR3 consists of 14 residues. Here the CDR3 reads CASSGTSRNYEQYF. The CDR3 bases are TGTGCCAGCAGTGGGACAAGCCGAAACTACGAGCAGTACTTC.

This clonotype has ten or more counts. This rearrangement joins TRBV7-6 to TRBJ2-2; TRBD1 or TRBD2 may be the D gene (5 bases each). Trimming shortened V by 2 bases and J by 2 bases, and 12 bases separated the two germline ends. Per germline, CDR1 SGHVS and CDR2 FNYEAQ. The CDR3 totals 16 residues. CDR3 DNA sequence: TGTGCCAGCAGCTTATTCCGGGGCGAAAACACCGGGGAGCTGTTTTTT. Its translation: CASSLFRGENTGELFF.

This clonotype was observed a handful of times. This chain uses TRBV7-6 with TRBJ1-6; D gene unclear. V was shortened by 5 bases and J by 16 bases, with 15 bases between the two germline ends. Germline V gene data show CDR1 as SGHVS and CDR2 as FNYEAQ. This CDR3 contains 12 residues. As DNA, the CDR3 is TGTGCCAGCAGCCCCGGTCCGTCCGAGCTCCACTTT. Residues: CASSPGPSELHF.

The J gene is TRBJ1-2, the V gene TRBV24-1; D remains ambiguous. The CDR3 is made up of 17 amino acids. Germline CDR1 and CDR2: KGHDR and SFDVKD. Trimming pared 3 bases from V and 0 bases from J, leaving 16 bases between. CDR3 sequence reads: CATSDPRWGEANYGYTF. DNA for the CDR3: TGTGCCACCAGTGATCCCCGCTGGGGAGAGGCTAACTATGGCTACACCTTC.

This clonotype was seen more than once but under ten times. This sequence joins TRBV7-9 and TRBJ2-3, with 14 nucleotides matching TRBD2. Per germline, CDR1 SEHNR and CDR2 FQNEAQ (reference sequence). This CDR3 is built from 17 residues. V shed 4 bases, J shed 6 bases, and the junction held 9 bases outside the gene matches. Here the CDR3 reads CASSSGTSGGKSDTQYF. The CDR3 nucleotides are TGTGCCAGCAGCTCCGGGACTAGCGGGGGAAAATCGGATACGCAGTATTTT.

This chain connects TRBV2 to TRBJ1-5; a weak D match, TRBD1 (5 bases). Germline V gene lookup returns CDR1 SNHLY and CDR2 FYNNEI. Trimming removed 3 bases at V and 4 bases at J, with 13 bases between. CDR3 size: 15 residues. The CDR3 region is CASSDWGELNQPQHF. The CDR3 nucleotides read TGTGCCAGCAGTGATTGGGGCGAGTTGAATCAGCCCCAGCATTTT.

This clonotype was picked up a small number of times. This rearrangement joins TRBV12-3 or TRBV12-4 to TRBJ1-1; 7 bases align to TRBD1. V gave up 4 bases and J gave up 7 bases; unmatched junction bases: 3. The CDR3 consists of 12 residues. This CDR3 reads CASSSTGVEAFF. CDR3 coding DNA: TGTGCCAGCAGTTCAACAGGGGTTGAAGCTTTCTTT.

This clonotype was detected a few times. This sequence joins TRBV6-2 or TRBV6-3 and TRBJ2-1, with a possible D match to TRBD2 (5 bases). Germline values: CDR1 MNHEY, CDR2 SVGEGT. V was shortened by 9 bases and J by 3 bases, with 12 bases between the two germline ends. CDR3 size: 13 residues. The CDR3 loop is CASGLPDYNEQFF. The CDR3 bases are TGTGCCAGTGGACTTCCGGACTACAATGAGCAGTTCTTC.

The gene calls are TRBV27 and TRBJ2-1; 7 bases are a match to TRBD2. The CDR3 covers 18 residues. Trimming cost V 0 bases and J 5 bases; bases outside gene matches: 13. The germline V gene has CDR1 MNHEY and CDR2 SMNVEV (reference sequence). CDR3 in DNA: TGTGCCAGCAGTTTATCCCCCTGGGCCCAGCGGGGAGACAATGAGCAGTTCTTC. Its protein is CASSLSPWAQRGDNEQFF.

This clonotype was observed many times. CDR3 amino acids: CASSWTSGGEQYF. The CDR3 coding sequence is TGTGCCAGCAGCTGGACTAGCGGCGGCGAGCAGTACTTC. The rearrangement uses TRBV7-6 and TRBJ2-7; 10 bases fit TRBD2. The junction had 3 bases not matched to a gene; V was cut back by 4 bases and J by 6 bases. CDR3 size: 13 residues. Germline values: CDR1 SGHVS, CDR2 FNYEAQ.

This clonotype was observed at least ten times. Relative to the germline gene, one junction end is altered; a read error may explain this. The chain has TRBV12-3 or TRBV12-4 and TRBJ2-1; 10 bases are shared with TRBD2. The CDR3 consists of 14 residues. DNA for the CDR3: TGTGCCAGCAGATTAGCGGGGGGATACAATGAGCAGTTCTTC. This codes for CASRLAGGYNEQFF.

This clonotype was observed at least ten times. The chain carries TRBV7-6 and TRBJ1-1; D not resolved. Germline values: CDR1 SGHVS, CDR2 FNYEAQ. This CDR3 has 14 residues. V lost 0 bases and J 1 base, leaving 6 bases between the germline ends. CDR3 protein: CASSLASANTEAFF. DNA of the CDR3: TGTGCCAGCAGCTTAGCAAGTGCGAACACTGAAGCTTTCTTT.

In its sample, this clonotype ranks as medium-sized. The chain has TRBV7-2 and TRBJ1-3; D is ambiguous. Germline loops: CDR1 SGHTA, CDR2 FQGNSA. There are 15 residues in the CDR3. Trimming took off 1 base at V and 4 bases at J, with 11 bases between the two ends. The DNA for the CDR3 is TGTGCCAGCAGCTTAGAGTTTGGGATGGGAAACACCATATATTTT. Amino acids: CASSLEFGMGNTIYF.

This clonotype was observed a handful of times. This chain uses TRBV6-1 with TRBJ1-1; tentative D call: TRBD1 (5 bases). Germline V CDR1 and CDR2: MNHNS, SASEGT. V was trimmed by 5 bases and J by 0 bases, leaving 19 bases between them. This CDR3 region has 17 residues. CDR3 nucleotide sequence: TGTGCCAGCAGTTTAAATCGGAAGGGGAGATTGAACACTGAAGCTTTCTTT. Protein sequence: CASSLNRKGRLNTEAFF.

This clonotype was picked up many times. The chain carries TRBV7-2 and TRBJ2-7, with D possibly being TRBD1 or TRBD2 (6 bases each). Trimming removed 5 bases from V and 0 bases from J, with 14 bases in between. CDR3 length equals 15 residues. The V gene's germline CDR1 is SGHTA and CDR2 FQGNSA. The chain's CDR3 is CASSTRQDYSYEQYF. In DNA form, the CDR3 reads TGTGCCAGCAGCACCCGACAGGACTACTCCTACGAGCAGTACTTC.

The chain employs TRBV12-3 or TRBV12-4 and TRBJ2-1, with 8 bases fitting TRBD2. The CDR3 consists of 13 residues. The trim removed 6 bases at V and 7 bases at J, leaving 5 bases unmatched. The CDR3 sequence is CASSSGLANEQFF. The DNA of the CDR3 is TGTGCCAGCAGCTCTGGACTAGCTAATGAGCAGTTCTTC.